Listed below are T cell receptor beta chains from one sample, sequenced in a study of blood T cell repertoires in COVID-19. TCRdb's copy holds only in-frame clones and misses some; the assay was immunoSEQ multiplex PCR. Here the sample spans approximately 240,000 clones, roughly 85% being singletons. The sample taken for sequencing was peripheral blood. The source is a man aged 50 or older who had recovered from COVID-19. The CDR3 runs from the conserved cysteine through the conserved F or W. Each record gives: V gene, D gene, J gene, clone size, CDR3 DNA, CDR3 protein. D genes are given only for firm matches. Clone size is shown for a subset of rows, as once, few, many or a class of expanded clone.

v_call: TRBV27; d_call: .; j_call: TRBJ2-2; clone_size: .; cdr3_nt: TGTGCCAGCAGTTTCGCAGCGAGGGCCGGGGAGCTGTTTTTT; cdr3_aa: CASSFAARAGELFF
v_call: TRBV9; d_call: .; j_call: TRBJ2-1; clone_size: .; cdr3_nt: TGTGCCAGCAGCGTAGCCATAAAACAGGGGAGGAATGAGCAGTTCTTC; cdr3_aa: CASSVAIKQGRNEQFF
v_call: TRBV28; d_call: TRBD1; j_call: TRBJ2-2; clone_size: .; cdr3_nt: TGTGCCAGCAGTAGAGGGACAGGGGCAGGGACCGGGGAGCTGTTTTTT; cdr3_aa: CASSRGTGAGTGELFF
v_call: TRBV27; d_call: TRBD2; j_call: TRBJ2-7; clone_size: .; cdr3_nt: TGTGCCAGCAGTTTACGACTAGCGGACGAATACGAGCAGTACTTC; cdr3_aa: CASSLRLADEYEQYF
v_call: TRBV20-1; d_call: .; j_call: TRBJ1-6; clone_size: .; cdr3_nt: TGCAGTGCTAGTTCAGACAGCTCCTATAATTCACCCCTCCACTTT; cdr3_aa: CSASSDSSYNSPLHF
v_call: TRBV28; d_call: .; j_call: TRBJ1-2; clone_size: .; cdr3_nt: TGTGCCAGCAGTTTCTCAGGACAGAACTATGGCTACACCTTC; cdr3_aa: CASSFSGQNYGYTF
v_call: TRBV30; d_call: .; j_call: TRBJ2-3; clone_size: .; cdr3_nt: TGTGCCTGGAGTTCAGGACAAGGAGGGTACGCAGATACGCAGTATTTT; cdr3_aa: CAWSSGQGGYADTQYF
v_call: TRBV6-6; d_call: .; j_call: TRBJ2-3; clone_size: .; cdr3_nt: TGTGCCAGCACCCAGACAGGGAGGACAGATACGCAGTATTTT; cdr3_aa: CASTQTGRTDTQYF
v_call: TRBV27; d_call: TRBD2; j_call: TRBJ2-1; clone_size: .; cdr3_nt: TGTGCCTGCAGGACGGGGGGTAGCAATGAGCAGTTCTTC; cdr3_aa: CACRTGGSNEQFF
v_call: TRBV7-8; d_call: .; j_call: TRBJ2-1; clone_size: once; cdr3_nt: TGTGCCAGCAGCTTAAGCGGGACAAATTACAATGAGCAGTTCTTC; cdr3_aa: CASSLSGTNYNEQFF
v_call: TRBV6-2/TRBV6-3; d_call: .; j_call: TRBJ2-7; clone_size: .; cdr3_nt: TGTGCCAGCAGTCCACTATACTACGAGCAGTACTTC; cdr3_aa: CASSPLYYEQYF
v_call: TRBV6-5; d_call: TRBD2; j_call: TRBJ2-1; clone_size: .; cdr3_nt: TGTGCCAGCAGTCAAAGCGGGAGGGGCTCAAGTGAGCAGTTCTTC; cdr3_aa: CASSQSGRGSSEQFF
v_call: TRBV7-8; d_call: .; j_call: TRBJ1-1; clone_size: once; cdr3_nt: TGTGCCAGCAGCCGACAAGGGGGTTTTACTGAAGCTTTCTTT; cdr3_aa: CASSRQGGFTEAFF
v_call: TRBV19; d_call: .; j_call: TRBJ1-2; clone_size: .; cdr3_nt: TGTGCCAGTAGTACGCTACACTATGGCTACACCTTC; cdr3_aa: CASSTLHYGYTF
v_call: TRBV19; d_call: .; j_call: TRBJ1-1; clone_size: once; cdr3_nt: TGTGCCAGTAGTATACAGCAGCGCCGCCCGATGAACACTGAAGCTTTCTTT; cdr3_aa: CASSIQQRRPMNTEAFF
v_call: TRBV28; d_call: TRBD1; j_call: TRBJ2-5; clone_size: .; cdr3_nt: TGTGCCAGCAGTCCGTATACAGGGGCATGGGAGACCCAGTACTTC; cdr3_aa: CASSPYTGAWETQYF
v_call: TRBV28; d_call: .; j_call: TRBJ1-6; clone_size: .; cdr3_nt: TGTGCCAGCAGTTTAATTCCAGGTTCTAATTCACCCCTCCACTTT; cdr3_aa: CASSLIPGSNSPLHF
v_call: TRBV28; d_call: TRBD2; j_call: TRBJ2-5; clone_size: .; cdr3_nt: TGTGCCAGCAATATAGCGGGAGGGCCGGAAGAGACCCAGTACTTC; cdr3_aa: CASNIAGGPEETQYF
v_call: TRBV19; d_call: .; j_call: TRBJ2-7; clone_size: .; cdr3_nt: TGTGCCAGTAGTATACCGGGGGTGGGGAACGAGCAGTACTTC; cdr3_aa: CASSIPGVGNEQYF
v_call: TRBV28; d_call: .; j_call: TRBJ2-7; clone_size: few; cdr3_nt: TGTGCCAGCAGTTTGGGGGGAATGCGGCAGTACTTC; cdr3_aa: CASSLGGMRQYF
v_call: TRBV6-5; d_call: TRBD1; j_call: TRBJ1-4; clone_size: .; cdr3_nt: TGTGCCAGCAACCGACAGGGGGCCGGGGAAAAACTGTTTTTT; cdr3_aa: CASNRQGAGEKLFF
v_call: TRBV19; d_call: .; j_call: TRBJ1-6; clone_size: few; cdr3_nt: TGTGCCAGTCGGGGGGCGACCACCAGACTTAATTCACCCCTCCACTTT; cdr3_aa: CASRGATTRLNSPLHF
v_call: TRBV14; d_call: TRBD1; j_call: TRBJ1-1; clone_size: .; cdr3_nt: TGTGCCAGCAGCCCTATGTGGACAGGGAACACTGAAGCTTTCTTT; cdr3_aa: CASSPMWTGNTEAFF
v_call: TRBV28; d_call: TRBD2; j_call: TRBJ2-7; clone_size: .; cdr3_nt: TGTGCCACCGTCGCGGGGGACCCCGGCTCCGAGCAGTACTTC; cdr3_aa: CATVAGDPGSEQYF
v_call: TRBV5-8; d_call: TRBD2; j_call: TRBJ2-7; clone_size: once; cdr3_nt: TGTGCCAGCAGCTCCCTCAGAGCGGGACCCCGCGAGCAGTACTTC; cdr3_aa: CASSSLRAGPREQYF
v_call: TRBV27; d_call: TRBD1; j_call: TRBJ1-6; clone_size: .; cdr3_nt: TGTGCCAGCCGAAAGGGATCGGGACAGGGAATTTCACCCCTCCACTTT; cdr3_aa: CASRKGSGQGISPLHF
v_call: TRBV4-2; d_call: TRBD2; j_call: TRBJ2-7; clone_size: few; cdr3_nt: TGTGCCAGCAGCCAAGACGGTAGCGGGGGGTACGAGCAGTACTTC; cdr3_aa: CASSQDGSGGYEQYF
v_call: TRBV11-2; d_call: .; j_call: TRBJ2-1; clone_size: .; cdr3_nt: TGTGCCAGCAGCAAACCTTCCAGGGGTGTCTACAATGAGCAGTTCTTC; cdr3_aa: CASSKPSRGVYNEQFF
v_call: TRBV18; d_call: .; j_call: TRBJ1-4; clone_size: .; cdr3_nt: TGTGCCAGCTCCCAACAGGGTAATGAAAAACTGTTTTTT; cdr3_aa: CASSQQGNEKLFF
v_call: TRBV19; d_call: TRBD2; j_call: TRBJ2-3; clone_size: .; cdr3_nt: TGTGCCAGTAGTCGGGCGGGAGTCCCAGATACGCAGTATTTT; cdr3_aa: CASSRAGVPDTQYF
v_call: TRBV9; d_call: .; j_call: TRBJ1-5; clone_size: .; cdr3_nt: TGTGCCAGCAGCTTCGGACGGGTTGAGGGGCCCCAGCATTTT; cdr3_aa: CASSFGRVEGPQHF
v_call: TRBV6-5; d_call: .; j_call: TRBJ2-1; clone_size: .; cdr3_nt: TGTGCCAGCAGGGTAGACAATCTCGATGAGCAGTTCTTC; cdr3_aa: CASRVDNLDEQFF
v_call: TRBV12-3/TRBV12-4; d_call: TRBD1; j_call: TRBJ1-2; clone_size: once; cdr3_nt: TGTGCCAGCAGTTTAAGACAGGGGGGCGGCTACACCTTC; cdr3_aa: CASSLRQGGGYTF
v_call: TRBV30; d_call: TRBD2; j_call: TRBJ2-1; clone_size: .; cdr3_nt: TGTGCCTGGAGTGTAGGAGCGGGAGGTTCCTACAATGAGCAGTTCTTC; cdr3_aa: CAWSVGAGGSYNEQFF
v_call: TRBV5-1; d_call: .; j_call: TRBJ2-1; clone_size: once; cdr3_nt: TGCGCCAGTTTCTCAGGGGAATATTACAATGAGCAGTTCTTC; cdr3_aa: CASFSGEYYNEQFF
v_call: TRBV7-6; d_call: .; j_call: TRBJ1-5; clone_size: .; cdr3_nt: TGTGCCAGCAGCCAACTTTCGGGCGGGGCGAGTAGCAATCAGCCCCAGCATTTT; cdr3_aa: CASSQLSGGASSNQPQHF
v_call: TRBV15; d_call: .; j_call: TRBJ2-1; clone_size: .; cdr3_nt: TGTGCCACCAGCAGAGATCGGGGAACCTACAATGAGCAGTTCTTC; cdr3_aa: CATSRDRGTYNEQFF
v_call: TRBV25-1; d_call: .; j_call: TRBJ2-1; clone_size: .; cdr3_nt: TGTGCCAGCAGTGTAAACAATGAGCAGTTCTTC; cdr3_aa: CASSVNNEQFF
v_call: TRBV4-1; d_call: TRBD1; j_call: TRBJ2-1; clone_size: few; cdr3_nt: TGCGCCAGCAGCCAATGGGGCCCGGAGACAGGGAACAATGAGCAGTTCTTC; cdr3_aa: CASSQWGPETGNNEQFF
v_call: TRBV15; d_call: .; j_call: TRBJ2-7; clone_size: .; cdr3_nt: TGTGCCACCAGCAGAGGCGGGATCGAAGCCTACGAGCAGTACTTC; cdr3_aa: CATSRGGIEAYEQYF
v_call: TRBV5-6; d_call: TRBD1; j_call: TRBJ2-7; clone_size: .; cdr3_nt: TGTGCCAGCAGCTTGGCCGTGGGAAGGCAGGGGGTATACGAGCAGTACTTC; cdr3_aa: CASSLAVGRQGVYEQYF
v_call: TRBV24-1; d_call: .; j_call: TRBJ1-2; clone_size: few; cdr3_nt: TGTGCCACCAGTGACAGGGGTGCTAACTATGGCTACACCTTC; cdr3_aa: CATSDRGANYGYTF
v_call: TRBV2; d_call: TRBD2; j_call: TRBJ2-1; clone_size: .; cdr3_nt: TGTGCCATCTCTAGCGGGAGCTCCTACAATGAGCAGTTCTTC; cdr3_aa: CAISSGSSYNEQFF
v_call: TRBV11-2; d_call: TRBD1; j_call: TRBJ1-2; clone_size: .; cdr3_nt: TGTGCCAGCAGCCGGGACAGGGGTTATGGCTACACCTTC; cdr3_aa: CASSRDRGYGYTF
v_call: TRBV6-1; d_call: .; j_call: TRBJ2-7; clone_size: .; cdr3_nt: TGTGCCAGCAGTGGGAGGGGACGGCAAAGCTCCTACGAGCAGTACTTC; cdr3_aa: CASSGRGRQSSYEQYF
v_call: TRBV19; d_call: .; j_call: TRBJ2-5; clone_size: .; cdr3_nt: TGTGCCAGTAGTACCTCGGGACTGCTGGAGACCCAGTACTTC; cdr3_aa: CASSTSGLLETQYF
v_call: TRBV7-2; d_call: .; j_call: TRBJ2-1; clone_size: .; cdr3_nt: TGTGCCGCGGACAAGGGCTCCTACAATGAGCAGTTCTTC; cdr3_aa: CAADKGSYNEQFF
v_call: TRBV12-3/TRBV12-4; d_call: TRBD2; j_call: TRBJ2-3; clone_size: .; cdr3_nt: TGTGCCAGCGGGCGGGAGCATACGCAGTATTTT; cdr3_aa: CASGREHTQYF
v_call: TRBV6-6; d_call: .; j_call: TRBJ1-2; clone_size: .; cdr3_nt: TGTGCCAGCAGTGGTGGCGGGGAAGGCTACACCTTC; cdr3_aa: CASSGGGEGYTF
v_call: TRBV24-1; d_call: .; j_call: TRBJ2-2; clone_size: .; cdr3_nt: TGTGCCACCAGGAAACAGGACACCGGGGAGCTGTTTTTT; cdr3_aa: CATRKQDTGELFF
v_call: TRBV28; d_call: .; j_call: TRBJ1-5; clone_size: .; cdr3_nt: TGTGCCAGCAGTTTAGGGCGTTTGAACAATCAGCCCCAGCATTTT; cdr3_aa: CASSLGRLNNQPQHF
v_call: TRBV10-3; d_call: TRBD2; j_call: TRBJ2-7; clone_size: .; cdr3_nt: TGTGCCATCAGTGATGTACGGGAGGGCCGGAACGAGCAGTACTTC; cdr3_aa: CAISDVREGRNEQYF